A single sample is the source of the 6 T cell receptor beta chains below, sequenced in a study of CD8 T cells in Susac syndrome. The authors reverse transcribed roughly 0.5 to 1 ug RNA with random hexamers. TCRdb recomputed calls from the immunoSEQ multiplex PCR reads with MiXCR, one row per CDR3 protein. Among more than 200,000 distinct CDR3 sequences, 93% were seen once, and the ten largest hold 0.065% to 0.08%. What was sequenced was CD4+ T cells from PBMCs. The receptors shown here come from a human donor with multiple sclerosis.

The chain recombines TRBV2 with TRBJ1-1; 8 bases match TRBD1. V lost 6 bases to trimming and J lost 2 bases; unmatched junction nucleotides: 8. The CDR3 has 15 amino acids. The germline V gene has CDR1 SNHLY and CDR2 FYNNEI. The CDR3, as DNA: TGTGCCAGCAGCCCACAGGGGGGGAGAAACACTGAAGCTTTCTTT. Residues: CASSPQGGRNTEAFF.

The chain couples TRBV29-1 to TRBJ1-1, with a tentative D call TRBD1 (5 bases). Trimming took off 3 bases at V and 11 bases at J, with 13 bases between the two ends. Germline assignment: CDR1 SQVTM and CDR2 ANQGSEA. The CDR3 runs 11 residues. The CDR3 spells CSVDGPGSAFF. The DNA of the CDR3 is TGCAGCGTTGACGGGCCAGGGAGCGCTTTCTTT.

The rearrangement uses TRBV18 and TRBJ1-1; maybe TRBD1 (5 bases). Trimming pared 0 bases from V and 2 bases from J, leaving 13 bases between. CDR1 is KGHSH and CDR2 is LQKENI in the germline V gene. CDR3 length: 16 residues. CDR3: CASSPPLQTENTEAFF. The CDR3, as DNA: TGTGCCAGCTCACCACCCCTTCAGACAGAAAACACTGAAGCTTTCTTT.

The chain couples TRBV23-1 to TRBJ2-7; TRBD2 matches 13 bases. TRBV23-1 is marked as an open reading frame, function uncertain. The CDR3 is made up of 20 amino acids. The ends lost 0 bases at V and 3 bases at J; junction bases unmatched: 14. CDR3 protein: CASSQSGTSGDAVDLYEQYV. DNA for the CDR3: TGCGCCAGCAGTCAATCGGGGACTAGCGGGGACGCCGTGGACCTCTACGAGCAGTACGTC.

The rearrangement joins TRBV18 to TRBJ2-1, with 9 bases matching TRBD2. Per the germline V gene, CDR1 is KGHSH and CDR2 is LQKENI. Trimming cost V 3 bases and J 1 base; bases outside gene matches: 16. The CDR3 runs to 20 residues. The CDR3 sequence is CASSPGAVAGVSRSYNEQFF. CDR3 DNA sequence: TGTGCCAGCTCACCGGGGGCAGTAGCGGGAGTTTCCCGATCCTACAATGAGCAGTTCTTC.

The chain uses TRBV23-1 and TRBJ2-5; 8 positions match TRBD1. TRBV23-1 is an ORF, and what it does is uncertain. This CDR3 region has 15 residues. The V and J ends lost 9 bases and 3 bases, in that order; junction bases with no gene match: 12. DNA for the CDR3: TGCGCCAGTTACGGAGCCAGGGGGCTGGAAGAGACCCAGTACTTC. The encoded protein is CASYGARGLEETQYF.